What follows are 20 T cell receptor beta chains derived from one specimen sequenced in a study of blood T cell repertoires in COVID-19. The method was immunoSEQ multiplex PCR; TCRdb's version includes in-frame clones alone and lacks a portion of them. Of under 300,000 clones in the sample, approximately 87% were seen once. Input material: peripheral blood. The receptors were gathered from a woman in her twenties or thirties with COVID-19, enrolled during active disease.

This clone turned up a few times. V and J are TRBV4-1 and TRBJ2-7; 9 bases map to TRBD1. The germline V gene has CDR1 MGHRA and CDR2 YSYEKL. The V and J ends lost 5 bases and 3 bases, in that order; junction bases with no gene match: 8. The CDR3 contains 15 residues. The CDR3 sequence is CASSWGQGFDYEQYF. CDR3 nucleotide sequence: TGCGCCAGCAGCTGGGGACAGGGCTTCGACTACGAGCAGTACTTC.

The chain links TRBV6-6 to TRBJ1-3, with 7 nucleotides matching TRBD1. V was clipped by 0 bases and J by 4 bases; unmatched bases: 3. The CDR3 is 15 residues long. Germline lookup yields CDR1 MNHNY and CDR2 SVGAGI (reference sequence). Here the CDR3 reads CASSYSQGDGNTIYF. The CDR3 DNA is TGTGCCAGCAGTTACTCTCAGGGGGACGGAAACACCATATATTTT.

The CDR3 DNA is TGTGCCAGCCAGGGGGGCAAAAACATTCAGTACTTC. Amino acid sequence: CASQGGKNIQYF. This chain connects TRBV6-6 to TRBJ2-4; D is possibly TRBD1 (7 bases). The germline V gene encodes CDR1 MNHNY and CDR2 SVGAGI (reference sequence). This CDR3 spans 12 amino acids. The ends were cut back, 8 bases at V and 3 bases at J, with 8 bases in the middle.

The chain is built from TRBV6-6 and TRBJ1-2, with D possibly TRBD1 on 6 matching bases. V lost 0 bases, J lost 6 bases, and 11 bases lay in between. Germline CDR1 is MNHNY and CDR2 is SVGAGI (reference sequence). There are 14 residues in the CDR3. The CDR3 coding sequence is TGTGCCAGCAGTTACTCGCAGGGGATGGATGGCTACACCTTC. Translating it yields CASSYSQGMDGYTF.

The chain joins TRBV5-5 to TRBJ1-3; D remains ambiguous. Trimming left V 3 bases short and J 3 bases short, with 7 bases between. CDR3 length equals 13 residues. CDR1 and CDR2 from the germline V gene are SGHKS and YYEKEE (reference sequence). DNA for the CDR3: TGTGCCAGCAGCTCCGACTTTGGAAACACCATATATTTT. It codes for CASSSDFGNTIYF.

The rearrangement joins TRBV19 to TRBJ2-2; D not resolved. The germline CDR1 and CDR2 sequences are LNHDA and SQIVND (reference sequence). This CDR3 is built from 16 residues. V lost 3 bases and J 0 bases, leaving 11 bases between the germline ends. Here the CDR3 reads CASSMAAATNTGELFF. The CDR3 nucleotides read TGTGCCAGTAGTATGGCCGCGGCCACGAACACCGGGGAGCTGTTTTTT.

The chain recombines TRBV4-2 with TRBJ2-2; D gene unclear. This CDR3 contains 16 residues. CDR1 and CDR2 (germline): LGHNA, YNFKEQ. V was shortened by 0 bases and J by 4 bases, with 12 bases between the two germline ends. The CDR3 region is CASSQETRRITGELFF. In DNA form, the CDR3 reads TGTGCCAGCAGCCAAGAGACGCGGCGAATCACCGGGGAGCTGTTTTTT.

The chain is built from TRBV5-4 and TRBJ2-7; D is perhaps TRBD2 (5 bases). Trimming left V 3 bases short and J 5 bases short, with 12 bases between. The CDR3 contains 13 residues. Germline CDR1 reads SGHNT; CDR2 reads YYREEE (reference sequence). In nucleotides, the CDR3 is TGTGCCAGCAGCTCGGATCCGGAGGACGAGCAGTACTTC. It is translated as CASSSDPEDEQYF. The full variable domain, rest sourced from reference TRBV5-4 and TRBJ2-7, is ETGVTQSPTHLIKTRGQQVTLRCSSQSGHNTVSWYQQALGQGPQFIFQYYREEENGRGNFPPRFSGLQFPNYSSELNVNALELDDSALYLCASSSDPEDEQYFGPGTRLTVT.

The V call is TRBV3-1 (or the pseudogene TRBV3-2), the J call TRBJ1-6; 7 bases fit TRBD1. The CDR3 sequence is 14 residues long. V gave up 6 bases and J gave up 5 bases; unmatched junction bases: 4. Germline V gene sequence: CDR1 LGHDT, CDR2 YNNKEL (reference sequence). The CDR3 reads CASRRGQNNSPLHF. DNA for the CDR3: TGTGCCAGCAGACGGGGACAGAATAATTCACCCCTCCACTTT.

The chain combines TRBV20-1 with TRBJ2-5; TRBD1 matches at 7 bases. The CDR3 contains 11 residues. Germline CDR1 is DFQATT and CDR2 is SNEGSKA (reference sequence). CDR3 sequence (DNA): TGCAGCTTAAACAGGGGAGAGACCCAGTACTTC. Its protein is CSLNRGETQYF.

The V gene is TRBV27, the J gene TRBJ1-1, with 8 nucleotides matching TRBD1. The V gene end was trimmed by 5 bases and the J gene end by 6 bases; junction bases not matched to a gene: 8. The CDR3 runs to 14 residues. The germline V gene has CDR1 MNHEY and CDR2 SMNVEV (reference sequence). The CDR3 here is CASSTDRGFPEAFF. The CDR3 coding sequence is TGTGCCAGCAGTACCGACAGGGGATTTCCTGAAGCTTTCTTT.

The chain uses TRBV27 and TRBJ2-1; a possible D gene is TRBD2 (5 bases). Looked up from germline, CDR1 is MNHEY and CDR2 is SMNVEV (reference sequence). V dropped 4 bases and J dropped 12 bases, with 13 bases sitting between them. This CDR3 has 12 amino acids. In DNA, the CDR3 is TGTGCCAGCAGTTCACATCGCCTAGCGCAGTTCTTC. Translating it yields CASSSHRLAQFF.

In DNA form, the CDR3 reads TGCGCCAGCAGCTCCATAGCGGGGGTCGAGCAGTACTTC. Its translation is CASSSIAGVEQYF. The chain carries TRBV5-1 and TRBJ2-7; 9 bases align to TRBD2. Germline V lookup: CDR1 SGHRS, CDR2 YFSETQ. The CDR3 runs to 13 residues. The J segment lost 6 bases and the V segment lost 3 bases, leaving 4 bases of the junction unmatched.

The chain recombines TRBV18 with TRBJ2-7; a possible D gene is TRBD2 (8 bases). Germline CDR1 KGHSH, CDR2 LQKENI. Trimming removed 5 bases at V and 6 bases at J, with 17 bases between. CDR3 length equals 14 residues. CDR3 nucleotide sequence: TGTGCCAGCTCAACCGGGAGGGCAGGGGGCGAGCAGTACTTC. It encodes CASSTGRAGGEQYF.

The rearrangement uses TRBV4-1 and TRBJ2-2; the D gene is possibly TRBD2 (6 bases). Per germline, CDR1 MGHRA and CDR2 YSYEKL. Trimming left V 2 bases short and J 4 bases short, with 11 bases between. The CDR3 is 15 residues long. In DNA, the CDR3 is TGCGCCAGCAGCCAAATCGGGGGACGCACCGGGGAGCTGTTTTTT. The encoded protein is CASSQIGGRTGELFF.

The V and J genes are TRBV5-5 and TRBJ2-2; tentative D call: TRBD2 (6 bases). The V end was cut by 1 base, the J end by 5 bases, with 18 bases between. This CDR3 has 17 residues. The V gene's germline CDR1 is SGHKS and CDR2 YYEKEE (reference sequence). The CDR3 sequence is CASSLIPGVAGTGELFF. In DNA form, the CDR3 reads TGTGCCAGCAGCTTGATTCCGGGGGTCGCTGGAACCGGGGAGCTGTTTTTT.

The genes are TRBV11-2 and TRBJ2-1; 9 bases agree with TRBD2. This CDR3 is built from 15 residues. CDR1 and CDR2 (germline): SGHAT, FQNNGV. V dropped 2 bases and J dropped 9; count of bases not matched to a gene: 8. CDR3 nucleotides: TGTGCCAGCAGCTTATATCCAGCGGGGGGAGGTGAGCAGTTCTTC. Its protein is CASSLYPAGGGEQFF.

This CDR3 reads CASSFTGDYEQYF. CDR3 DNA: TGCGCCAGCAGCTTCACAGGGGACTACGAGCAGTACTTC. J is TRBJ2-7 and V is TRBV5-1; 7 bases fit TRBD1. This CDR3 region has 13 residues. The germline CDR1 and CDR2 sequences are SGHRS and YFSETQ. V lost 2 bases, J lost 3 bases, and 2 bases stayed unmatched.

This sequence joins TRBV29-1 and TRBJ1-5, with a tentative D call TRBD1 (5 bases). CDR1 and CDR2 from the germline V gene are SQVTM and ANQGSEA. The V end lost 5 bases, the J end lost 7 bases, and 15 bases lay between the germline ends. This CDR3 region has 13 residues. CDR3 coding DNA: TGCAGCGTTCTACCGGGACTGGGACAGCCCCAGCATTTT. Translating it yields CSVLPGLGQPQHF. Supplemented by reference TRBV29-1 and TRBJ1-5, the full variable domain reads SAVISQKPSRDICQRGTSLTIQCQVDSQVTMMFWYRQQPGQSLTLIATANQGSEATYESGFVIDKFPISRPNLTFSTLTVSNMSPEDSSIYLCSVLPGLGQPQHFGDGTRLSIL.

This chain uses TRBV10-1 with TRBJ2-5; TRBD1 matches 10 bases. CDR3 size: 16 residues. V shed 5 bases, J shed 1 base, and the junction held 7 bases outside the gene matches. Germline CDR1 is WNHNN and CDR2 is SYGVQD (reference sequence). As DNA, the CDR3 is TGCGCCAGCAGTTCCGGACAGGGGGGATCCCAAGAGACCCAGTACTTC. Amino acid sequence: CASSSGQGGSQETQYF.